This T cell receptor (beta chain) comes out of a study of T cell repertoires in cytomegalovirus infection. This clonotype was observed a handful of times. The antigen is unknown. TCRdb re-called the reads with MiXCR, one entry per CDR3 protein. The table shows a few hundred thousand distinct CDR3 sequences, with 40% occurring only once. Trimming took off 2 bases at V and 3 bases at J, with 7 bases between the two ends. The germline V gene encodes CDR1 SGHTA and CDR2 FQGNSA. The CDR3 extends over 14 amino acids. This chain connects TRBV7-2 to TRBJ2-2; no clear D gene. This TCR came from a human donor in good health (CMV status not recorded). Some clones in this sample may be carry-over from other donors' samples. The specimen comprised cultured PBMCs, sampled from culture after CMV antigen stimulation. In DNA, the CDR3 is TGTGCCAGCAGCTTACGACCTTACACCGGGGAGCTGTTTTTT. This gives the protein CASSLRPYTGELFF.